The TCR beta chain described here comes from a study of T-cell memory formation after mild COVID-19. Whole-study context: TCR clusters mostly belonged to single donors. Study-wide findings and caveats: CD8+ contracting clones occupied EMRA, while CD4+ ones occupied mainly CM and EM.

This clonotype came up many times. Its antigen is not known. Via MiXCR, TCRdb re-called the 5' RACE reads, giving one row per CDR3 protein. Of approximately 350,000 distinct CDR3 sequences listed, roughly 13% are singletons. This CDR3 spans 12 amino acids. V lost 3 bases and J lost 4, with 5 bases in between. The V gene's germline CDR1 is SGHAT and CDR2 FQNNGV. The TCR originated in a man younger than 30 who had mild COVID-19 (a few samples of this study predate the infection). Cell type and time point are not known. Sequenced input: PBMCs or a T cell subset sorted from them (not recorded which). The chain links TRBV11-2 to TRBJ2-3; D is unclear. Here the CDR3 DNA reads TGTGCCAGCAGCTTTTTAGCAGATACGCAGTATTTT. It encodes CASSFLADTQYF.